These 15 T cell receptor beta chains were all obtained from the same sample, sequenced in a study of shared clonotypes between healthy human individuals. TCRdb keeps only in-frame clones here, not all; method: immunoSEQ multiplex PCR. The table lists around 2.3 million clones, around 95% of them singletons. The sample comprised naive CD4+ T cells sorted from blood. Subset specified: CD45RA+ positively selected. The receptors derive from a man between 18 and 29 years old in good health.

The rearrangement links TRBV6-5 to TRBJ1-2; 7 bases fit TRBD1. The CDR3 length is 13 residues. In germline, CDR1 is MNHEY, CDR2 SVGAGI. V was clipped by 8 bases and J by 7 bases; unmatched bases: 10. DNA of the CDR3: TGTGCCAGCCGGGACAGCTCTATTTCTGGCTACACCTTC. Its protein is CASRDSSISGYTF.

This chain connects TRBV5-1 to TRBJ2-7, with 8 bases that match TRBD1. Germline trimming cut 3 bases from V and 4 bases from J; bases unmatched to any gene: 9. Germline loops: CDR1 SGHRS, CDR2 YFSETQ. There are 15 residues in the CDR3. This CDR3 reads CASSSTDRDKYEQYF. The DNA for the CDR3 is TGCGCCAGCAGCTCCACGGACAGGGACAAGTACGAGCAGTACTTC.

The chain joins TRBV5-4 to TRBJ2-5, with TRBD2 identical over 7 bases. J lost 5 bases, V lost 4 bases, and 8 bases had no gene match. Per the germline V gene, CDR1 is SGHNT and CDR2 is YYREEE (reference sequence). The CDR3 spans 14 residues. This CDR3 reads CASSPKSGEETQYF. DNA of the CDR3: TGTGCCAGCAGCCCAAAGAGCGGGGAGGAGACCCAGTACTTC.

The rearrangement uses TRBV11-2 and TRBJ1-1; D is possibly TRBD1 (6 bases). Trimming cost V 3 bases and J 5 bases, with 10 bases left between them. The CDR3 has 13 residues. CDR1 and CDR2 (germline): SGHAT, FQNNGV. The CDR3 coding sequence is TGTGCCAGCAGCTTGGAGGGGACAACTGAAGCTTTCTTT. It yields the protein CASSLEGTTEAFF.

This CDR3 is CASSPDLGLGNNSPLHF. As DNA, the CDR3 is TGCGCCAGCAGCCCGGATTTGGGGTTGGGGAATAATTCACCCCTCCACTTT. The chain uses TRBV5-1 and TRBJ1-6; D gene unclear. Germline V gives CDR1 SGHRS, CDR2 YFSETQ. The CDR3 is 17 residues long. V was cut by 4 bases and J by 5 bases, with 19 bases left in between.

The chain recombines TRBV4-3 with TRBJ1-1; D remains unclear. Trimming shortened V by 2 bases and J by 1 base, and 5 bases separated the two germline ends. CDR1 is LGHNA and CDR2 is YSLEER in the germline V gene. The CDR3 loop spans 13 amino acids. The CDR3 reads CASSQRPNTEAFF. The CDR3 DNA reads TGCGCCAGCAGCCAAAGACCGAACACTGAAGCTTTCTTT.

This sequence joins TRBV7-9 and TRBJ2-5, with 8 positions matching TRBD2. V trimming: 5 bases; J trimming: 2 bases; junction bases outside the gene matches: 13. The CDR3 is made up of 17 amino acids. CDR1 is SEHNR, CDR2 FQNEAQ, per germline (reference sequence). DNA of the CDR3: TGTGCCAGCAGCCCCCCGCTCAGCGGGAGAACACAAGAGACCCAGTACTTC. This codes for CASSPPLSGRTQETQYF.

The chain links TRBV30 to TRBJ2-5; a possible D gene is TRBD2 (5 bases). The CDR3 spans 12 residues. Germline CDR1 and CDR2: GTSNPN and SVGIG (reference sequence). The germline V and J ends were trimmed by 4 bases and 3 bases, with 9 bases remaining between them. The CDR3 loop reads CAWTNGEETQYF. CDR3 nucleotides: TGTGCCTGGACAAACGGGGAAGAGACCCAGTACTTC.

The chain couples TRBV4-3 to TRBJ1-4; 10 nucleotides line up with TRBD1. The V gene's germline CDR1 is LGHNA and CDR2 YSLEER. The CDR3 has 16 amino acids. Trimming took 0 bases from V and 5 from J; bases not matched to a gene: 3. The CDR3 region is CASSQDGTGVNEKLFF. CDR3 nucleotide sequence: TGCGCCAGCAGCCAAGATGGGACAGGGGTGAATGAAAAACTGTTTTTT.

The chain uses TRBV7-2 and TRBJ1-1, with a weak D call TRBD1 (5 bases). CDR1 and CDR2 from the germline V gene are SGHTA and FQGNSA. CDR3 length: 15 residues. V lost 1 base, J lost 5 bases, and 14 bases lay in between. The CDR3, as DNA: TGTGCCAGCAGCTTAGGGGTGGGGGTACTTACTGAAGCTTTCTTT. Translating it yields CASSLGVGVLTEAFF. Looking up the rest from reference TRBV7-2 and TRBJ1-1 gives the full variable domain: GAGVSQSPSNKVTEKGKDVELRCDPISGHTALYWYRQSLGQGLEFLIYFQGNSAPDKSGLPSDRFSAERTGGSVSTLTIQRTQQEDSAVYLCASSLGVGVLTEAFFGQGTRLTVV.

Note on this clone: This sample includes further DNA sequences coding for the same CDR3. The chain has TRBV6-5 and TRBJ2-7; 7 bases agree with TRBD2. V lost 6 bases to trimming and J lost 0 bases; unmatched junction nucleotides: 5. In germline, CDR1 is MNHEY, CDR2 SVGAGI. There are 14 residues in the CDR3. The CDR3 sequence is CASRTSGGSYEQYF. CDR3 nucleotide sequence: TGTGCCAGCAGGACTTCGGGGGGCTCCTACGAGCAGTACTTC.

The gene calls are TRBV6-6 and TRBJ1-4, with a possible D match to TRBD1 (5 bases). CDR1 is MNHNY, CDR2 SVGAGI, per germline (reference sequence). The V end was cut by 6 bases, the J end by 7 bases, with 18 bases between. This CDR3 region has 15 residues. The CDR3 bases are TGTGCCAGCAGACCCCCACAGGATCGGATTGAAAAACTGTTTTTT. Its protein is CASRPPQDRIEKLFF.

V is TRBV30 and J is TRBJ2-3; D uncertain. CDR3 length: 13 amino acids. The germline V gene has CDR1 GTSNPN and CDR2 SVGIG (reference sequence). V lost 5 bases and J 3 bases, leaving 12 bases between the germline ends. The chain's CDR3 is CAWGSETTDTQYF. In DNA, the CDR3 is TGTGCCTGGGGTTCGGAAACTACAGATACGCAGTATTTT.

The rearrangement links TRBV2 to TRBJ1-2, with TRBD1 matching over 9 bases. After removal of 10 bases from V and 3 bases from J, the junction contained 9 bases not matched to a gene. CDR1 is SNHLY and CDR2 is FYNNEI in the germline V gene. The CDR3 loop spans 14 amino acids. CDR3 coding DNA: TGTGCCAACTCCCGGGACAGGGCCTACTATGGCTACACCTTC. Amino acids: CANSRDRAYYGYTF.

The V gene is TRBV5-1, the J gene TRBJ1-1; 7 nucleotides line up with TRBD1. Germline values: CDR1 SGHRS, CDR2 YFSETQ. Germline trimming cut 4 bases from V and 8 bases from J; bases unmatched to any gene: 14. This CDR3 spans 15 amino acids. The CDR3 reads CASSAPNREGAEAFF. The DNA of the CDR3 is TGCGCCAGCAGCGCCCCCAATCGGGAGGGGGCCGAAGCTTTCTTT.